The table lists the clone carrying this T cell receptor beta chain with many counts. The CDR3 runs to 15 residues. Trimming removed 2 bases from V and 1 base from J; junction bases left unmatched: 4. Germline V gene sequence: CDR1 SGHVS, CDR2 FNYEAQ. The data were taken from a study of identical twins. TCRdb re-called the 5' RACE reads through MiXCR, storing one row per CDR3 protein. The sample records around 140,000 distinct CDR3 sequences, under 4.5% being singletons. The chain is built from TRBV7-6 and TRBJ2-5; 7 bases map to TRBD2. The sequencing input was memory T cells sorted from blood. The sequence came from a man aged 18 to 30 in good health. CDR3 DNA sequence: TGTGCCAGCAGCTTATCGGGGGGTTCCCAAGAGACCCAGTACTTC. Its protein is CASSLSGGSQETQYF.